This entry is about one T cell receptor (beta chain). The antigen remains unidentified. Ranging in age from about 6 to 95, the donors were healthy Caucasian individuals from Russia. This entry is derived from a study of blood T cells in healthy people across ages. Across the whole study: In model experiments, template switching was able to capture about one barcoded beta molecule for every two T cells that were present.

CDR3 length equals 14 residues. The trim removed 2 bases at V and 8 bases at J, leaving 7 bases unmatched. Sample-barcoded 5' priming and a J-beta primer mix drove a second PCR of about 6 to 12 cycles. TCRdb processed the 5' RACE reads anew with MiXCR; each CDR3 protein has one entry. Among more than 1,400,000 distinct CDR3 sequences listed, 42% were seen once. Study results and caveats: Greater diversity and more naive CD4+ cells were seen in long-lived donors than in aged donors. Because sorting was not performed, PBMCs prevented conclusive naive versus antigen-experienced comparison.

Source material: blood. The receptor's source is a woman between 18 and 30 years old in good health. The J gene is TRBJ1-2, the V gene TRBV12-3 or TRBV12-4; 8 bases line up with TRBD1. The CDR3 loop is CASSLPAGGIGYTF. The CDR3 region has the DNA TGTGCCAGCAGTTTACCCGCAGGGGGCATAGGCTACACCTTC.